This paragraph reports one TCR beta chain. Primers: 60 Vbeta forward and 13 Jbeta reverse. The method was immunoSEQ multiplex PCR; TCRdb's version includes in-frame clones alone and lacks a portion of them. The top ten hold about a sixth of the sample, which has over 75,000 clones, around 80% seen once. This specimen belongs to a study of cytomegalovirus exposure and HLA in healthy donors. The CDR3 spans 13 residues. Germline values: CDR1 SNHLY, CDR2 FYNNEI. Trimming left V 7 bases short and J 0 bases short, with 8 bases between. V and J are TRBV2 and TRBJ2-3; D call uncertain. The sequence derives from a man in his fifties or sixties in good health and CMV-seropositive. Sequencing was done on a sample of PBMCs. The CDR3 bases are TGTGCCAGCATGCAGTTAAGCACAGATACGCAGTATTTT. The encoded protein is CASMQLSTDTQYF.